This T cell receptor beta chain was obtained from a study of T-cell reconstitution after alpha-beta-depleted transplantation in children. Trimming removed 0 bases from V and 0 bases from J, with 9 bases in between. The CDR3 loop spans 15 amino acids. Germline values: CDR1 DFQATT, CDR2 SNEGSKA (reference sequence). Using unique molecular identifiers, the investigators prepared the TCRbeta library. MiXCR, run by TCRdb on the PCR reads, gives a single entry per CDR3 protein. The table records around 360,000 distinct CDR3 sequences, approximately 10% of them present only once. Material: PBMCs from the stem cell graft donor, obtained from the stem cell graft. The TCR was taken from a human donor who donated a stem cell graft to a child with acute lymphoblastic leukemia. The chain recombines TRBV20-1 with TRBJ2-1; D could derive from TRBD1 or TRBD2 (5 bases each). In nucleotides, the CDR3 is TGCAGTGCTAGAGATGGGACCAGCTCCTACAATGAGCAGTTCTTC. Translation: CSARDGTSSYNEQFF.